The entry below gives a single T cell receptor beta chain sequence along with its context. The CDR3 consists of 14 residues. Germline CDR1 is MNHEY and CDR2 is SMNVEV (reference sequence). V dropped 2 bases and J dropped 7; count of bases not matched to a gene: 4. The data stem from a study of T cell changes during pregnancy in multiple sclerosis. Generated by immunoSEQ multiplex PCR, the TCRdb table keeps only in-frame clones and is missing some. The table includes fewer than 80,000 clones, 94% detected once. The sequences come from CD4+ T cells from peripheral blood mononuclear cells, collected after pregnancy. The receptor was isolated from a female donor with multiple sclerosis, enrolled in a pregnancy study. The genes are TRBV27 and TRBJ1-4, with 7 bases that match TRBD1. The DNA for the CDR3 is TGTGCCAGCAGTTTAGAGGGGGCTGGTGAAAAACTGTTTTTT. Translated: CASSLEGAGEKLFF.